The clone carrying this T cell receptor beta chain was recorded a few times. What it binds is not known. TCRdb re-called the RT-PCR reads with MiXCR, one entry per CDR3 protein. The sample has around 790,000 distinct CDR3 sequences, around 21% seen once. The data were taken from a study of response to subunit inactivated influenza vaccine. Overall study findings and caveats: That few new T cells are recruited by each seasonal influenza vaccination was the authors' suggestion.

Trimming removed 11 bases from V and 2 bases from J, with 9 bases in between. Looked up from germline, CDR1 is KGHSH and CDR2 is LQKENI. The CDR3 has 12 amino acids. Sequencing was performed on PBMCs from blood, taken about 5 days after vaccination. This sequence originates from a middle-aged man who received an inactivated influenza vaccine. This chain links TRBV18 with TRBJ2-2; no definite D call. The CDR3 DNA reads TGTGCCGGTAGACTCAACACCGGGGAGCTGTTTTTT. This gives the protein CAGRLNTGELFF.